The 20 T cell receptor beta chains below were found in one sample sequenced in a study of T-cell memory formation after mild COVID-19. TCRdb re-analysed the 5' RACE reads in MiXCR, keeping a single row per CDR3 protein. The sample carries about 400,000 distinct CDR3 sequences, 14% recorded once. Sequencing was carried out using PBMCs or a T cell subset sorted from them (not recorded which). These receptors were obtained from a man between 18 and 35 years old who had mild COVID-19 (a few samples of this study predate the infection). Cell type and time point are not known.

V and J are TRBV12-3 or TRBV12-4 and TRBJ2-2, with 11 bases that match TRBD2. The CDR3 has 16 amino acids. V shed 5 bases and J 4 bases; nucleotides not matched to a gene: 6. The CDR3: CASSPSSGGFTGELFF. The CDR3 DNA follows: TGTGCCAGCAGTCCCTCTAGCGGGGGGTTCACCGGGGAGCTGTTTTTT.

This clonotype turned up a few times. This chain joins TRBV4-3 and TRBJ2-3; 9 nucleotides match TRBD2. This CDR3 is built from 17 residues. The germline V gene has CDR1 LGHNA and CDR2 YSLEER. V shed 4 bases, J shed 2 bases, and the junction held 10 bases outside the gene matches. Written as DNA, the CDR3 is TGCGCCAGCAGCCCAACAGCGGGGGGCCGATCCACAGATACGCAGTATTTT. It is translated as CASSPTAGGRSTDTQYF.

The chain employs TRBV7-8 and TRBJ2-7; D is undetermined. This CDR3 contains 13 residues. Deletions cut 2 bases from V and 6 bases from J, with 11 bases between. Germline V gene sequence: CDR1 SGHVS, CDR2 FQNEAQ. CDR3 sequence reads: CASSLSVFGEQYV. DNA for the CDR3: TGTGCCAGCAGCTTATCCGTGTTTGGCGAGCAGTACGTC.

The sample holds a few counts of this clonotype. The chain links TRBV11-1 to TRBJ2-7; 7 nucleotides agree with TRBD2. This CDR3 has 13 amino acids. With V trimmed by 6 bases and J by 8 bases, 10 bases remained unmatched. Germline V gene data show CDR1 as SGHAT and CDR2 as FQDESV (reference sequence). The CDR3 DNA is TGTGCCAGCAGGTCCCCGGGAGGCAAGAAGCAGTACTTC. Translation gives CASRSPGGKKQYF.

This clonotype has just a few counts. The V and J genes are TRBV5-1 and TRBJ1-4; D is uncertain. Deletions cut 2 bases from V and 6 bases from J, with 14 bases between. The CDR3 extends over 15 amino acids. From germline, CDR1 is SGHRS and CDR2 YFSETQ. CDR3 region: CASSLVHGTDEKLFF. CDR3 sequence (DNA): TGCGCCAGCAGCTTAGTACATGGCACAGATGAAAAACTGTTTTTT.

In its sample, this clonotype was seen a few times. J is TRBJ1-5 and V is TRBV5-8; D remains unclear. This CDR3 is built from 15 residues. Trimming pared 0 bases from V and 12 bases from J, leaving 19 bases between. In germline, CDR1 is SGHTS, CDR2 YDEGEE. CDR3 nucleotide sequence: TGTGCCAGCAGCTTGGCAGTTTTTCAGGCGGGGATCCAGCATTTT. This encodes CASSLAVFQAGIQHF.

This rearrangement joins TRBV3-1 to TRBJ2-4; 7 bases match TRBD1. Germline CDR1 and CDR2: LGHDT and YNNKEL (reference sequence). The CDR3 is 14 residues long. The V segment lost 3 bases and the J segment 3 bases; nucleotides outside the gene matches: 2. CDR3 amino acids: CASSQTGYKNIQYF. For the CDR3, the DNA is TGTGCCAGCAGCCAGACAGGGTACAAAAACATTCAGTACTTC.

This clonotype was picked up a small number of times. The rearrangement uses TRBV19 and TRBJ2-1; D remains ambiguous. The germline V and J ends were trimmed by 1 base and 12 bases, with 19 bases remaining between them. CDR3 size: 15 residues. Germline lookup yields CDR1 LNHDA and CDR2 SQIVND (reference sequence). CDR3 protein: CASSIVETRPWAQFF. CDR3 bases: TGTGCCAGTAGTATAGTCGAAACTCGCCCTTGGGCGCAGTTCTTC.

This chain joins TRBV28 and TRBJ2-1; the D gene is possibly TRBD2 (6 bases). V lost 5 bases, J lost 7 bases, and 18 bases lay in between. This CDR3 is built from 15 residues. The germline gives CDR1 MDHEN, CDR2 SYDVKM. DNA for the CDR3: TGTGCCAGCAGTCCCGGGGACTCCCGAGAGAATGAGCAGTTCTTC. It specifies CASSPGDSRENEQFF.

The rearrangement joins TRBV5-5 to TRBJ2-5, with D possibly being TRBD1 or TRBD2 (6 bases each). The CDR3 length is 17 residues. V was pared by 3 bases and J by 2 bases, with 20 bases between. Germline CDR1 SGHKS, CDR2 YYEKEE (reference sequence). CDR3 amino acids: CASSWATTGARQETQYF. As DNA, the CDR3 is TGTGCCAGCAGCTGGGCAACCACGGGGGCCCGACAAGAGACCCAGTACTTC.

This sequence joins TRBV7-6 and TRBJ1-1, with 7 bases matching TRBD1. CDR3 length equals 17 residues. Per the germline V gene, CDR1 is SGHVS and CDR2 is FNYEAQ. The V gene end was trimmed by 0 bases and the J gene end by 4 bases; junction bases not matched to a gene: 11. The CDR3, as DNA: TGTGCCAGCAGCTTAGCTTTTCTAAACAGGGGAGGCACTGAAGCTTTCTTT. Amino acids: CASSLAFLNRGGTEAFF.

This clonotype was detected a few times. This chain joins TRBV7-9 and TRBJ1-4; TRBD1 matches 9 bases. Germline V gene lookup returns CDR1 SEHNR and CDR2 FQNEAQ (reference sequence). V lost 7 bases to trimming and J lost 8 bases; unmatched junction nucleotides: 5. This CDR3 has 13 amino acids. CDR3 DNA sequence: TGTGCCAGCAAAGGGACAGGGCCAGAAAAACTGTTTTTT. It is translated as CASKGTGPEKLFF.

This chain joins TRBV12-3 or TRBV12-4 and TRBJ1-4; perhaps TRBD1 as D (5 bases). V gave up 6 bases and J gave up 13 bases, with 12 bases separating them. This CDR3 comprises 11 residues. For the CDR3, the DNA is TGTGCCAGCAGGCAGGAAAGGGGACTGTTTTTT. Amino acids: CASRQERGLFF.

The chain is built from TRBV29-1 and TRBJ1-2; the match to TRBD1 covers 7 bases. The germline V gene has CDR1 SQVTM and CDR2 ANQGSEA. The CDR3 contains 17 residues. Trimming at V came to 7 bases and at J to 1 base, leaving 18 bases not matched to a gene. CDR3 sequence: CSADSQPGTEINYGYTF. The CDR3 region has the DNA TGCAGCGCCGATTCACAGCCGGGGACAGAGATTAACTATGGCTACACCTTC. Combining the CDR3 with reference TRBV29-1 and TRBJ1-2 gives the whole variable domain SAVISQKPSRDICQRGTSLTIQCQVDSQVTMMFWYRQQPGQSLTLIATANQGSEATYESGFVIDKFPISRPNLTFSTLTVSNMSPEDSSIYLCSADSQPGTEINYGYTFGSGTRLTVV.

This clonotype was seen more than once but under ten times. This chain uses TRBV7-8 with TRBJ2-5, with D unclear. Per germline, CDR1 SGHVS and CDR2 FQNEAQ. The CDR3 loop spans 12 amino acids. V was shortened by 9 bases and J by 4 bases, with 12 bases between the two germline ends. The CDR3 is CASLDERETQYF. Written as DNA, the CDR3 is TGTGCCAGTTTGGACGAGCGAGAGACCCAGTACTTC.

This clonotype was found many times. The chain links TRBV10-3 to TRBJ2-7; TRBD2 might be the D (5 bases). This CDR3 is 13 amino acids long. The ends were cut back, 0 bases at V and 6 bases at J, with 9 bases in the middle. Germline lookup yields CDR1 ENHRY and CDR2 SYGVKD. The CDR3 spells CAISESEGGEQYF. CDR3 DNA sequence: TGTGCCATCAGTGAGTCCGAGGGCGGCGAGCAGTACTTC.

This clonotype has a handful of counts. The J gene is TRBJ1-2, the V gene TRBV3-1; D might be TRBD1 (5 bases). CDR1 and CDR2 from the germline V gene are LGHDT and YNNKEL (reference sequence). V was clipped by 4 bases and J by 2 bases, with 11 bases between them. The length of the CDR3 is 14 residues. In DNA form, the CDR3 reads TGTGCCAGCAGCCGTCGGGGGTTAAACTATGGCTACACCTTC. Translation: CASSRRGLNYGYTF.

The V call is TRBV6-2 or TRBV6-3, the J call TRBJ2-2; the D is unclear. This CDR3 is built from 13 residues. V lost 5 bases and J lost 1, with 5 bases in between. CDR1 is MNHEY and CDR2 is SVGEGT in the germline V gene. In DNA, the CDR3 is TGTGCCAGCAGTGAATGGAACACCGGGGAGCTGTTTTTT. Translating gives CASSEWNTGELFF.

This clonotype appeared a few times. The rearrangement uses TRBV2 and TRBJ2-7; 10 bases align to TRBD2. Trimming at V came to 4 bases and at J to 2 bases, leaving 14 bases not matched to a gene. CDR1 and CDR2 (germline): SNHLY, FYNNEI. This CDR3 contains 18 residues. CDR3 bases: TGTGCCAGCAGTGTCGGGTCTAGCGGGGGTATGATAACCTACGAGCAGTACTTC. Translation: CASSVGSSGGMITYEQYF.

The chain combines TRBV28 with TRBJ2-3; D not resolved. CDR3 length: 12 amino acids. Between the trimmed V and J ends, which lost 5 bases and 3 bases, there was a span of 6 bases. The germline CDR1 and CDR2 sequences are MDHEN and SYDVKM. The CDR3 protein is CASSILTDTQYF. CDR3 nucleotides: TGTGCCAGCAGTATCCTGACAGATACGCAGTATTTT. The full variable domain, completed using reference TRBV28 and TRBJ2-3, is DVKVTQSSRYLVKRTGEKVFLECVQDMDHENMFWYRQDPGLGLRLIYFSYDVKMKEKGDIPEGYSVSREKKERFSLILESASTNQTSMYLCASSILTDTQYFGPGTRLTVL.